A few counts support the clone carrying this TCR beta chain. Assay used: immunoSEQ multiplex PCR; TCRdb lists only in-frame clones, some missing. The sample consists of approximately 440,000 clones, approximately 80% of them appearing once. These data belong to a study of shared clonotypes between healthy human individuals. On the study more broadly: A couple of women and a few men aged 18 to 49 made up the donors.

The trim removed 5 bases at V and 7 bases at J, leaving 5 bases unmatched. In germline, CDR1 is SQVTM, CDR2 ANQGSEA. This CDR3 region has 12 residues. The chain carries TRBV29-1 and TRBJ1-2, with 9 nucleotides matching TRBD1. Sequencing used PBMCs. This receptor was identified in a woman aged 40-49 years in good health. Some clones in this sample may be carry-over from other donors' samples. The CDR3, as DNA: TGCAGCGTTCTGACAGGGGGGACTGGCTACACCTTC. Translated, it gives CSVLTGGTGYTF. The variable domain in full, completed from reference TRBV29-1 and TRBJ1-2, reads SAVISQKPSRDICQRGTSLTIQCQVDSQVTMMFWYRQQPGQSLTLIATANQGSEATYESGFVIDKFPISRPNLTFSTLTVSNMSPEDSSIYLCSVLTGGTGYTFGSGTRLTVV.